Presented here are 10 T cell receptor beta chains from one specimen sequenced in a study of T cells in Graves' hyperthyroidism and ophthalmopathy (dated by TCRdb to between 2018 and 2020). Library creation used multiplex PCR. Sequenced on an Illumina HiSeq 2000. Amplification of TCR beta CDR3 regions was carried out from RNA transcripts. The first round of RT-PCR for the TCR CDR3 was performed with the HTBI primer set and the Qiagen OneStep RT-PCR kit. TCRdb's own reprocessing of the public reads used fastp at Q25 and MiXCR and kept productive beta chains. Each CDR3 protein appears once, grouped with its most common genes and DNA. The sample includes fewer than 650,000 distinct CDR3 sequences, with 46% observed a single time. The top ten hold about 40% of the sample. The sequenced sample consisted of peripheral blood or thyroid tissue (not recorded which). These receptor sequences come from an adult woman with Graves' disease, either hyperthyroidism or ophthalmopathy (not recorded which).

This clonotype was counted ten times or more. The rearrangement uses TRBV13 and TRBJ1-2; 11 nucleotides match TRBD1. V was pared by 8 bases and J by 8 bases, with 7 bases of the junction left unmatched. Germline CDR1 and CDR2: PRHDT and FYEKMQ (reference sequence). The CDR3 is made up of 13 amino acids. The CDR3 coding sequence is TGTGCCAGCGGGAGGACAGGGGGCGCCGGCTACACCTTC. Protein: CASGRTGGAGYTF.

CDR3 sequence: CASSAQTGGRGEQYF. CDR3 nucleotides: TGTGCCAGCAGCGCCCAAACTGGCGGGAGAGGCGAGCAGTACTTC. The chain has TRBV11-2 and TRBJ2-7, with 7 bases fitting TRBD2. The CDR3 is made up of 15 amino acids. Germline CDR1 is SGHAT and CDR2 is FQNNGV. V lost 5 bases to trimming and J lost 6 bases; unmatched junction nucleotides: 13.

This chain links TRBV5-1 with TRBJ1-2; 8 nucleotides agree with TRBD1. Germline V gene data show CDR1 as SGHRS and CDR2 as YFSETQ. The CDR3 is 15 residues long. The ends lost 4 bases at V and 8 bases at J; junction bases unmatched: 13. The CDR3 spells CASSPRDRGGSGYTF. Written as DNA, the CDR3 is TGCGCCAGCAGCCCGCGCGACAGGGGAGGATCAGGCTACACCTTC.

The chain recombines TRBV2 with TRBJ1-5, with 7 bases lining up with TRBD1. The CDR3 is made up of 13 amino acids. V lost 2 bases and J lost 5; bases outside the gene matches: 0. The germline V gene has CDR1 SNHLY and CDR2 FYNNEI. CDR3 amino acids: CASSEQGDQPQHF. In DNA form, the CDR3 reads TGTGCCAGCAGTGAACAGGGGGATCAGCCCCAGCATTTT.

The chain links TRBV11-3 to TRBJ1-6; tentative D call: TRBD1 (6 bases). Germline V gene data show CDR1 as SGHNT and CDR2 as YENEEA. CDR3 length: 18 residues. V gave up 3 bases and J gave up 0 bases, with 15 bases separating them. The DNA for the CDR3 is TGTGCCAGCAGCTTGGGGGGGCAGTCGAGCTCCTATAATTCACCCCTCCACTTT. It specifies CASSLGGQSSSYNSPLHF.

The gene calls are TRBV15 and TRBJ1-1, with D unclear. V shed 0 bases and J shed 4 bases, with 12 bases lying between them. CDR3 length equals 15 residues. In germline, CDR1 is LNHNV, CDR2 YYDKDF (reference sequence). The CDR3 bases are TGTGCCACCAGCAGAGAGGCTACTGTATCCACTGAAGCTTTCTTT. It yields the protein CATSREATVSTEAFF. The complete variable domain, with remaining parts taken from reference TRBV15 and TRBJ1-1, reads DAMVIQNPRYQVTQFGKPVTLSCSQTLNHNVMYWYQQKSSQAPKLLFHYYDKDFNNEADTPDNFQSRRPNTSFCFLDIRSPGLGDTAMYLCATSREATVSTEAFFGQGTRLTVV.

This clonotype has just a few counts. This chain links TRBV15 with TRBJ2-5, with 7 bases identical to TRBD2. V shed 0 bases and J 5 bases; nucleotides not matched to a gene: 6. Germline lookup yields CDR1 LNHNV and CDR2 YYDKDF (reference sequence). The CDR3 extends over 15 amino acids. The CDR3 nucleotides read TGTGCCACCAGCAGAGATTTCGGACTAGAGGAGACCCAGTACTTC. This encodes CATSRDFGLEETQYF.

This clonotype was seen ten or more times. The chain recombines TRBV6-5 with TRBJ2-7; the D gene is possibly TRBD1 (5 bases). CDR1 is MNHEY, CDR2 SVGAGI, per germline. With 10 bases removed from V and 7 bases from J, the gap between germline ends came to 17 bases. The CDR3 is 12 residues long. This CDR3 is CATQRGMGEQYF. For the CDR3, the DNA is TGTGCCACTCAAAGGGGCATGGGGGAGCAGTACTTC.

The V call is TRBV29-1, the J call TRBJ2-5; D call uncertain. V was trimmed by 5 bases and J by 5 bases, leaving 12 bases between them. There are 12 residues in the CDR3. Germline CDR1 reads SQVTM; CDR2 reads ANQGSEA. The CDR3 spells CSVIPFGETQYF. The CDR3 coding sequence is TGCAGCGTTATTCCCTTTGGGGAGACCCAGTACTTC.

This clonotype was seen ten or more times. The J gene is TRBJ1-1, the V gene TRBV29-1, with a possible D match to TRBD1 (5 bases). Germline CDR1 SQVTM, CDR2 ANQGSEA. This CDR3 spans 16 amino acids. Between the trimmed V and J ends, which lost 4 bases and 1 base, there was a span of 19 bases. CDR3 sequence (DNA): TGCAGCGTTGTGGAGGGGCTTGGGGTGGGGAACACTGAAGCTTTCTTT. Its protein is CSVVEGLGVGNTEAFF.